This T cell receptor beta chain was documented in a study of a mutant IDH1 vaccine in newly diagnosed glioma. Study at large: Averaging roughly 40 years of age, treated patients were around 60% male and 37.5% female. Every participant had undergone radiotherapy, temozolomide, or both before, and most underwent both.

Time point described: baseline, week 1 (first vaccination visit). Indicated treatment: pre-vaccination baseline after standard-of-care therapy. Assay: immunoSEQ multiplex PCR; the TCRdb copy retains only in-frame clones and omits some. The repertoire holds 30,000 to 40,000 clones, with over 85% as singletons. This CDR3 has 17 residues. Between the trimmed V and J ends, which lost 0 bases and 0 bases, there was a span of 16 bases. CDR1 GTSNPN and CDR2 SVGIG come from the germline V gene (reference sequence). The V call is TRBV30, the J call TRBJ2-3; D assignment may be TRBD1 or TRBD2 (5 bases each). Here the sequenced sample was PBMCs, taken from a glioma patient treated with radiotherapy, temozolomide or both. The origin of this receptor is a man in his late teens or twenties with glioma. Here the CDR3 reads CAWSVEGIITSTDTQYF. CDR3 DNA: TGTGCCTGGAGTGTCGAGGGGATTATTACTAGCACAGATACGCAGTATTTT.